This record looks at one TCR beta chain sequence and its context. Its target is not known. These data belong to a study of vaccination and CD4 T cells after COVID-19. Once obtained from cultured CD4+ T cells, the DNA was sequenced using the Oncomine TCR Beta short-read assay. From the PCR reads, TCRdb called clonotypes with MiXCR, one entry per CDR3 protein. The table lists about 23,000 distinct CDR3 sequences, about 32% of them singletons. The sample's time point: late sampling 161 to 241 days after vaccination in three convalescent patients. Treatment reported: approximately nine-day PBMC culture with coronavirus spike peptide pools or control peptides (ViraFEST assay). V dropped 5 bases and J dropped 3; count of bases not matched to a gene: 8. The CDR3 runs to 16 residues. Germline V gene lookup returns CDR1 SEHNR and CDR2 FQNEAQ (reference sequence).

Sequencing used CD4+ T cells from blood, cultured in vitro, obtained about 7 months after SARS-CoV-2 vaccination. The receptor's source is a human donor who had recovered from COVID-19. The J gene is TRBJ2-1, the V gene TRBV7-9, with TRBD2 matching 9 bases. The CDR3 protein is CASSHLSGRHYNEQFF. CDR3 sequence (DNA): TGTGCCAGCAGCCATCTTAGCGGGAGACACTACAATGAGCAGTTCTTC.